The 14 T cell receptor beta chains below were found in one sample sequenced in a study of lymphopenia after photon versus proton radiotherapy. Sequenced by immunoSEQ multiplex PCR; TCRdb stores in-frame clones only, minus some. The table lists several thousand clones, roughly four fifths of them singletons. Sequenced here: peripheral blood, sampled from a patient treated with photon-based radiotherapy. All receptors come from a young man with gastric cancer.

The rearrangement uses TRBV2 and TRBJ1-2; 9 positions agree with TRBD1. The germline V gene encodes CDR1 SNHLY and CDR2 FYNNEI. CDR3 length: 13 residues. V lost 6 bases and J lost 8; bases outside the gene matches: 7. CDR3 DNA sequence: TGTGCCAGCAGACCCGGGACAGGGAGAGGCTACACCTTC. This sequence encodes CASRPGTGRGYTF.

This chain uses TRBV2 with TRBJ1-6; D remains ambiguous. This CDR3 contains 13 residues. Deletions cut 5 bases from V and 4 bases from J, with 6 bases between. Germline V gene sequence: CDR1 SNHLY, CDR2 FYNNEI. CDR3 sequence reads: CASSSEYNSPLHF. The CDR3 region has the DNA TGTGCCAGCAGTTCCGAGTATAATTCACCCCTCCACTTT. Combining the CDR3 with reference TRBV2 and TRBJ1-6 gives the whole variable domain EPEVTQTPSHQVTQMGQEVILRCVPISNHLYFYWYRQILGQKVEFLVSFYNNEISEKSEIFDDQFSVERPDGSNFTLKIRSTKLEDSAMYFCASSSEYNSPLHFGNGTRLTVT.

The chain employs TRBV5-1 and TRBJ1-2, with TRBD1 identical over 10 bases. There are 14 residues in the CDR3. V shed 0 bases, J shed 6 bases, and the junction held 2 bases outside the gene matches. Per germline, CDR1 SGHRS and CDR2 YFSETQ. In DNA, the CDR3 is TGCGCCAGCAGCTTGGGACAGGGGGCCGATGGCTACACCTTC. Translation gives CASSLGQGADGYTF.

The chain uses TRBV9 and TRBJ1-4; 8 nucleotides agree with TRBD1. Germline V CDR1 and CDR2: SGDLS, YYNGEE. The CDR3 runs 14 residues. The V and J ends lost 4 bases and 10 bases, in that order; junction bases with no gene match: 9. The CDR3 region is CASSLDRGRGKLFF. DNA of the CDR3: TGTGCCAGCAGCCTCGACAGGGGCCGAGGAAAACTGTTTTTT.

The V call is TRBV11-3, the J call TRBJ2-3, with unresolved D. V was clipped by 5 bases and J by 1 base, with 10 bases between them. Germline values: CDR1 SGHNT, CDR2 YENEEA. This CDR3 contains 14 residues. The CDR3 spells CASSPLRGTDTQYF. The CDR3 DNA sequence: TGTGCCAGCAGCCCCTTGCGAGGCACAGATACGCAGTATTTT.

This rearrangement joins TRBV21-1 to TRBJ2-5; the listed D gene, TRBD2, was not tested against the DNA. TRBV21-1 is a pseudogene segment. CDR3 length equals 13 residues. The CDR3 DNA sequence: TGTGCCAGCAGCAAAGTAATCCAAGAGACCCAGTACTTC. This encodes CASSKVIQETQYF.

J is TRBJ2-1 and V is TRBV5-4; D gene uncertain. Trimming cost V 0 bases and J 0 bases, with 7 bases left between them. Germline loops: CDR1 SGHNT, CDR2 YYREEE (reference sequence). There are 15 residues in the CDR3. CDR3 sequence (DNA): TGTGCCAGCAGCTTGGACGTGAGCTCCTACAATGAGCAGTTCTTC. This codes for CASSLDVSSYNEQFF.

The chain recombines TRBV27 with TRBJ2-7; 10 positions match TRBD1. CDR1 is MNHEY and CDR2 is SMNVEV in the germline V gene (reference sequence). Trimming cost V 5 bases and J 5 bases; bases outside gene matches: 12. The CDR3 is made up of 16 amino acids. The CDR3, as DNA: TGTGCCAGCAGTACAATCCGGGACAGGGGCGCCCACGAGCAGTACTTC. Translating it yields CASSTIRDRGAHEQYF.

This clone showed up just once. The chain employs TRBV6-4 and TRBJ1-5; 8 bases match TRBD1. Trimming took 5 bases from V and 6 from J; bases not matched to a gene: 6. The CDR3 runs to 14 residues. Per the germline V gene, CDR1 is MRHNA and CDR2 is SNTAGT. The CDR3 DNA sequence: TGTGCCAGCAGTACCGGACAGGGAGGTCAGCCCCAGCATTTT. Translating it yields CASSTGQGGQPQHF.

The chain links TRBV2 to TRBJ1-4; perhaps TRBD1 as D (5 bases). There are 14 residues in the CDR3. CDR1 is SNHLY and CDR2 is FYNNEI in the germline V gene. V was shortened by 7 bases and J by 8 bases, with 17 bases between the two germline ends. In DNA form, the CDR3 reads TGTGCCAGCAATATGGGGGGGGTGGGCGAAAAACTGTTTTTT. This translates into CASNMGGVGEKLFF.

The chain combines TRBV9 with TRBJ2-5; D is undetermined. V dropped 4 bases and J dropped 11 bases, with 12 bases sitting between them. The CDR3 totals 11 residues. CDR1 is SGDLS, CDR2 YYNGEE, per germline. CDR3 loop: CASSSPIEQYF. The CDR3 nucleotides read TGTGCCAGCAGCTCCCCTATAGAGCAGTACTTC.

The gene calls are TRBV10-2 and TRBJ1-5; no clear D gene. The V and J ends lost 3 bases and 4 bases respectively, with 13 bases between them. The germline V gene encodes CDR1 WSHSY and CDR2 SAAADI. There are 15 residues in the CDR3. CDR3 in DNA: TGCGCCAGCAGTGAAACCCGGGCCTTAAATCAGCCCCAGCATTTT. It is translated as CASSETRALNQPQHF.

V usage is TRBV9 and J usage is TRBJ2-1; D is possibly TRBD2 (6 bases). Germline V lookup: CDR1 SGDLS, CDR2 YYNGEE. The CDR3 has 13 residues. The V and J ends lost 4 bases and 4 bases respectively, with 9 bases between them. The CDR3 DNA sequence: TGTGCCAGCAGCCAACTAGCTTACAATGAGCAGTTCTTC. Its protein product is CASSQLAYNEQFF.

About this clone itself: Distinct nucleotide sequences in the sample also encode this CDR3. V is TRBV5-6 and J is TRBJ2-5, with 9 bases fitting TRBD1. V lost 2 bases, J lost 2 bases, and 1 base stayed unmatched. This CDR3 contains 14 residues. The germline gives CDR1 SGHDT, CDR2 YYEEEE. For the CDR3, the DNA is TGTGCCAGCAGCTTCGGGACAGGGCAAGAGACCCAGTACTTC. Protein: CASSFGTGQETQYF.